One TCR beta chain is described in this entry. The target antigen is unknown. CDR3 length equals 14 residues. The V end lost 5 bases, the J end lost 2 bases, and 12 bases lay between the germline ends. Germline-derived CDR1 and CDR2 are SGHRS and YFSETQ. This table comes from immunoSEQ multiplex PCR, and its TCRdb copy is limited to in-frame clones, with some not included. The table shows approximately 2.3 million clones, with 93% occurring only once. This sample stems from a study of shared clonotypes between healthy human individuals. Study results and caveats: Despite large depth, rarefaction showed incomplete sorted-subset sequencing. Sharing across four donors was highest in naive CD4 (approximately 5%) and lowest in memory CD8 (approximately 0.4%). Lower generation probabilities were found for non-shared clonotypes than for those shared by all four donors.

The source of this sequence is a man between 18 and 29 years old in good health. Some clones in this sample may be carry-over from other donors' samples. This rearrangement joins TRBV5-1 to TRBJ2-3; the D call may be TRBD1 or TRBD2 (5 bases each). The sample comprised naive CD4+ T cells from PBMCs. Subset denoted: CD45RA+ positively selected. The CDR3 sequence: CASSLGPYTDTQYF. The DNA for the CDR3 is TGCGCCAGCAGTCTGGGACCTTACACAGATACGCAGTATTTT. Using reference TRBV5-1 and TRBJ2-3 for the parts outside the CDR3, the full variable domain is KAGVTQTPRYLIKTRGQQVTLSCSPISGHRSVSWYQQTPGQGLQFLFEYFSETQRNKGNFPGRFSGRQFSNSRSEMNVSTLELGDSALYLCASSLGPYTDTQYFGPGTRLTVL.